The next 9 T cell receptor beta chains were all read from a single sample in a study of control samples from healthy donors and cancer patients. Profiling relied on immunoSEQ multiplex PCR, and the TCRdb table lists in-frame clones only, not all of them. The sample holds over 70,000 clones; around nine tenths are singletons and the top ten take less than 10%. Sequencing was performed on PBMCs. Receptor source: a woman aged 45-65 years with colorectal cancer.

V and J are TRBV6-5 and TRBJ1-5, with D maybe TRBD1 (5 bases). The V end was cut by 0 bases, the J end by 3 bases, with 12 bases between. Germline V gene data show CDR1 as MNHEY and CDR2 as SVGAGI. The CDR3 length is 16 residues. Here the CDR3 DNA reads TGTGCCAGCAGTTACTCTGACAGAGCTTCCAATCAGCCCCAGCATTTT. Protein sequence: CASSYSDRASNQPQHF.

The gene calls are TRBV19 and TRBJ2-3; no clear D. Germline lookup yields CDR1 LNHDA and CDR2 SQIVND (reference sequence). The V end was cut by 6 bases, the J end by 2 bases, with 18 bases between. CDR3 length: 16 amino acids. This chain's CDR3 is CASRTLSRPTTDTQYF. In nucleotides, the CDR3 is TGTGCCAGTAGGACACTCAGTAGGCCCACCACAGATACGCAGTATTTT.

The chain links TRBV6-5 to TRBJ1-2; D remains ambiguous. This CDR3 comprises 11 residues. Germline values: CDR1 MNHEY, CDR2 SVGAGI. The V end lost 7 bases, the J end lost 0 bases, and 3 bases lay between the germline ends. CDR3 DNA sequence: TGTGCCAGCAAAGCTAACTATGGCTACACCTTC. It translates to CASKANYGYTF.

V and J are TRBV7-2 and TRBJ1-2; D may be TRBD1 (6 bases). The CDR3 runs 15 residues. The V end was cut by 5 bases, the J end by 0 bases, with 13 bases between. The germline gives CDR1 SGHTA, CDR2 FQGNSA. The CDR3, as DNA: TGTGCCAGCAGCCTCGGACAGCCTGCTAACTATGGCTACACCTTC. It yields the protein CASSLGQPANYGYTF.

The gene calls are TRBV5-1 and TRBJ2-1; tentative D call: TRBD1 (6 bases). The CDR3 is 12 amino acids. V gave up 5 bases and J gave up 9 bases, with 12 bases separating them. Germline CDR1 reads SGHRS; CDR2 reads YFSETQ. CDR3 amino acids: CASRGTRVEQFF. The DNA for the CDR3 is TGCGCCAGCAGGGGGACAAGGGTTGAGCAGTTCTTC. Together with reference TRBV5-1 and TRBJ2-1, the CDR3 gives the full variable domain: KAGVTQTPRYLIKTRGQQVTLSCSPISGHRSVSWYQQTPGQGLQFLFEYFSETQRNKGNFPGRFSGRQFSNSRSEMNVSTLELGDSALYLCASRGTRVEQFFGPGTRLTVL.

The rearrangement links TRBV28 to TRBJ2-7; D is perhaps TRBD1 (5 bases). Germline CDR1 reads MDHEN; CDR2 reads SYDVKM. This CDR3 has 14 amino acids. V was cut by 6 bases and J by 3 bases, with 15 bases left in between. The CDR3 DNA reads as TGTGCCAGCAGCCTCGGACAAGGCAGCTACGAGCAGTACGTC. This codes for CASSLGQGSYEQYV.

The rearrangement joins TRBV20-1 to TRBJ2-5; D uncertain. Trimming removed 3 bases at V and 1 base at J, with 15 bases between. This CDR3 spans 15 amino acids. Germline CDR1 DFQATT, CDR2 SNEGSKA (reference sequence). The CDR3 DNA reads as TGCAGTGCTAGTCCCCTGGCAGCTGGCCAAGAGACCCAGTACTTC. Protein: CSASPLAAGQETQYF.

Here the CDR3 DNA reads TGCGCCAGCAGCTTGCTCGGCGGGGGAGTAGAGACCCAGTACTTC. This codes for CASSLLGGGVETQYF. This chain links TRBV5-1 with TRBJ2-5, with 7 bases aligning to TRBD2. The length of the CDR3 is 15 residues. Trimming removed 1 base from V and 4 bases from J; junction bases left unmatched: 7. Per germline, CDR1 SGHRS and CDR2 YFSETQ.

This chain connects TRBV7-2 to TRBJ1-4; D is unclear. V was pared by 3 bases and J by 2 bases, with 4 bases between. CDR3 length: 13 residues. In germline, CDR1 is SGHTA, CDR2 FQGNSA. This CDR3 reads CASSFNTNEKLFF. The CDR3 DNA sequence: TGTGCCAGCAGCTTTAACACTAATGAAAAACTGTTTTTT.